This T cell receptor (beta chain) was captured by sequencing in a study of Graves' ophthalmopathy and Graves' hyperthyroidism listed by TCRdb under 2018. Describing the broader study: Peripheral blood was collected at initial diagnosis, prior to any treatment. In roughly 6 hyperthyroidism patients, T-cell repertoires of thyroid tissue and blood were compared. For independent validation, a separate cohort was made up of fewer than 20 hyperthyroidism patients plus 17 patients who later progressed from hyperthyroidism to ophthalmopathy. In total, 135 blood samples were TCR-sequenced: roughly 45 ophthalmopathy, roughly 80 hyperthyroidism and 17 hyperthyroidism-to-ophthalmopathy patients. Once sampling was done, hyperthyroidism patients were given methimazole at a starting dose of 30 mg daily, while ophthalmopathy patients were given high-dose intravenous methylprednisolone. To tell Graves' ophthalmopathy apart from Graves' hyperthyroidism, and to predict which patients would progress to ophthalmopathy, the study relied on TCR beta repertoire signatures. To explore V-J signatures that distinguish ophthalmopathy from hyperthyroidism, a discovery set of 100 patients was enrolled, made up of 40 to 45 with ophthalmopathy and 55 to 65 with stable hyperthyroidism. The roughly 100 discovery patients were randomly divided into training and test sets at a 7:3 ratio. Broader findings and caveats from the paper: No statistical method was used to predetermine the sample size, and group allocation was not hidden from the investigators. In validation, the model predicted ophthalmopathy progression with about 71% sensitivity and about 73% specificity; more than ten predicted patients were CT-confirmed with GO in a median of about 6.2 months. In cross-validation, the 13-signature model distinguished ophthalmopathy from stable hyperthyroidism with around 90% sensitivity and about 81% specificity, while in the test set the corresponding values were roughly 80% and 75%. Most of the expanded thyroid clonotypes with a frequency above 0.001 were also detected in blood, and it was suggested that the thyroid immune response may be reflected by blood repertoires.

Ophthalmopathy patients were characterized by moderately to severely active disease, a Clinical Activity Score of at least 3, a NOSPECS grade of at least 4, and a disease duration under 3 months. Patients were excluded if they had other autoimmune diseases, uncontrolled infections, pregnancy or lactation. Diagnosis was based on clinical symptoms, serum thyroxine, TRAb, thyroid ultrasound and orbital computed tomography. Using Ficoll-Paque density gradient centrifugation, PBMCs were isolated from about 10 ml of fresh peripheral blood. Total RNA was extracted using Trizol reagent, and RNA quality was checked on an Agilent 2100 Bioanalyzer. The CDR3 spans 14 residues, from the cysteine through the phenylalanine. The DNA shown is the 42-base CDR3, in frame from base 1. The germline V gene supplies CDR1 SNHLY and CDR2 FYNNEI. For this chain, trimming is 6 bases at the V end and 5 bases at the J end, and the number of junction bases without a gene match is 9.

TCR beta CDR3 regions were amplified from RNA transcripts for repertoire sequencing. The first round of RT-PCR was done with HTBI primers and the Qiagen OneStep RT-PCR kit, and was followed by a second round of multiplex PCR, then size selection and purification. Libraries were sequenced on an Illumina HiSeq2000 using paired-end 100 bp reads. Concerning the study's data processing: SOAPnuke was used to process the reads, removing any read that contained adapters or uncalled bases, had a mean Phred below 15, or lacked an exact match to the constant primer or identifier. COPE v1.2.5 was used to merge the high-quality paired reads. Each unique nucleotide sequence was treated as a clonotype, and MiTCR v1.1 was used to align the clonotypes to the IMGT TRB V, D and J references. The analysis was limited to V-J combinations with a frequency above 0.0001, which together covered more than 98% of repertoires. For each V-J combination, a TCR clonal expansion and chaos score was defined as F50 clonal expansion divided by the chaos observed in the TCRdist matrix. Welch's t-statistics and random forest were used to reduce features to over ten V-J combinations, which were fed into a naive Bayes classifier. Thyroid-blood repertoire similarity was quantified with the Morisita-Horn index. The public reads were reprocessed in TCRdb via fastp at Q25 and MiXCR, keeping in-frame beta chains. CDR3 protein duplicates are merged, each entry listing the most common genes and DNA. The V and J calls shown here were made by TCRdb, not taken from the authors' results. A total of approximately 480,000 distinct CDR3 sequences appear in this sample, around 15% of them only once. Over 7.5% of the sample lies in the top ten.

This clonotype was detected ten times or more. The clone's antigen remains unknown. Within one base of it there is no much larger clone, and no base qualities were kept. The V and J segments used are TRBV2 and TRBJ1-1, with 7 bases aligning to TRBD1. The sequencing sample was made of blood. The sequence derives from a woman aged 25 to 39 with Graves' ophthalmopathy. Donor details come from another sample of the same person, matched by shared clones. The CDR3 is CASSDRQGWTEAFF. The DNA is TGTGCCAGCAGCGACAGACAGGGTTGGACTGAAGCTTTCTTT. Joined to the reference TRBV2 and TRBJ1-1 proteins, this CDR3 gives the full variable domain: EPEVTQTPSHQVTQMGQEVILRCVPISNHLYFYWYRQILGQKVEFLVSFYNNEISEKSEIFDDQFSVERPDGSNFTLKIRSTKLEDSAMYFCASSDRQGWTEAFFGQGTRLTVV.